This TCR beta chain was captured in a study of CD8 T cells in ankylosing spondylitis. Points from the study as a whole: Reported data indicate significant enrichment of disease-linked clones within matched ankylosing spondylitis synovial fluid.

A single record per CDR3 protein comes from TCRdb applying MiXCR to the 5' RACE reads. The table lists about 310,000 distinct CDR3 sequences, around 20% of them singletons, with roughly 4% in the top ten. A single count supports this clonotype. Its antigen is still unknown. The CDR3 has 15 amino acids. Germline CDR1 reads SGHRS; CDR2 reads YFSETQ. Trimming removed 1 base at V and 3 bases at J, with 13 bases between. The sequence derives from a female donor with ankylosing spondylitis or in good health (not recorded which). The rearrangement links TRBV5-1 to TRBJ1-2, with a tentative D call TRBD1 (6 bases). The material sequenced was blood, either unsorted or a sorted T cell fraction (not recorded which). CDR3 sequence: CASSLKGGGHYGYTF. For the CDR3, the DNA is TGCGCCAGCAGCTTGAAGGGGGGCGGTCACTATGGCTACACCTTC.